The source of this T cell receptor (beta chain) is a study of cytomegalovirus exposure and HLA in healthy donors. Study-level findings and limits: In vitro checks showed that a few CMV-associated chains really do target CMV antigens. TCR beta V segments were, for the most part, productive about 87% or about 30% of the time in an earlier analysis. When the data were analyzed later, several of the most significant clusters appeared to be linked to common viral pathogens.

Unmatched junction bases numbered 13, after V lost 3 bases and J lost 8 bases. CDR1 is SGDLS, CDR2 YYNGEE, per germline. The CDR3 covers 16 residues. PCR was performed using 60 Vbeta and 13 Jbeta primers. Profiling relied on immunoSEQ multiplex PCR, and the TCRdb table lists in-frame clones only, not all of them. The table records 120,000 to 150,000 clones, roughly 80% of them present only once. A remark on this clone: Its antigen is unidentified.

J is TRBJ1-4 and V is TRBV9; TRBD1 aligns across 7 bases. Material: PBMCs. The TCR originated in a male donor in good health and CMV-seronegative. CDR3 sequence reads: CASSAGDRQGQEKLFF. Written as DNA, the CDR3 is TGTGCCAGCAGCGCCGGTGACCGACAGGGTCAAGAAAAACTGTTTTTT.